Below, one T cell receptor beta chain is given with its context. Its antigen is unidentified. The CDR3 loop spans 14 amino acids. V was clipped by 2 bases and J by 4 bases, with 11 bases between them. Germline CDR1 and CDR2: SGHTA and FQGTGA. Sequenced by immunoSEQ multiplex PCR; TCRdb stores in-frame clones only, minus some. The sample has about 25,000 clones, around 94% seen once. These data are taken from a study of graft-versus-host responses after intestinal transplantation. Study background: Once they had received anti-thymocyte globulin induction, all recipients took tacrolimus and steroids for around three years.

Study-wide findings and caveats: Association was observed between peak circulating GvH clone levels and early post-transplant HvG declines.

This sequence was found in a human patient who received an intestinal transplant, so some T cells may come from the graft donor. Specimen: PBMCs, collected roughly 32 days after intestinal transplant. The chain has TRBV7-3 and TRBJ1-2; a possible D gene is TRBD1 (5 bases). The CDR3 DNA follows: TGTGCCAGCAGCTTATTGCCGGGACTCTATGGCTACACCTTC. Protein product: CASSLLPGLYGYTF.